This TCR beta chain was observed in a study of long-term antiretroviral therapy in people with HIV (dated by TCRdb to between 2021 and 2024). Describing the broader study: The earliest samples were collected about a decade before the 2015 WHO recommendation for immediate ART, when ART was typically delayed until CD4 counts fell. This retrospective serial study examined whether starting ART and sustained HIV suppression were associated with changes in the composition and diversity of the TRB repertoire in peripheral blood. The cohort contributed 150 to 200 cryopreserved PBMC samples from 30 adults with confirmed HIV infection, collected serially over a mean of around 6 years (range 1-12). Eleven of the 30 participants with HIV were female. No cross-contamination during QIAcube processing was seen in test extractions of a monoclonal T-cell line run alongside about 33 polyclonal samples.

Sequencing of the TRB variable region was done with the immunoSEQ hsTCRB v3.0 assay at survey level resolution. TRB sequencing targeted a depth of 40,000-50,000 T-cell genomes per sample. TRB libraries were pooled and sequenced on an Illumina MiSeq using a v3 150-cycle kit. As for the original processing: Analysis of repertoires was carried out in R inside a reproducible Nextflow workflow spanning QC, data transformation and analysis. LymphoSeq2, an R package for AIRR-Seq data exploration, was used to implement custom analyses. A few samples that yielded fewer than 5000 total TRB sequences were excluded, so that about 200 HIV repertoires were analyzed. Among the 188 retained HIV repertoires, about 59 were collected before ART initiation and over 120 were collected after ART initiation. Repertoires were downsampled to 5000 TRB nucleotide sequences, and summary statistics were averaged over 100 downsampling iterations. TRB sequences were retained for analysis only if CDR3 regions of at least seven amino acids were present. Diversity was assessed using a clonality score derived from Shannon entropy and using the Gini coefficient. In the repertoire networks, any two of the top 5000 CDR3 amino acid sequences were linked whenever the two sequences differed by an edit distance of one. Antigen specificity groups and MHC restriction were predicted for TRB CDR3 amino acid sequences with GLIPH2. Known CMV, EBV, HIV or tissue antigen associations were flagged by matching CDR3 amino acid sequences against VDJdb and McPAS-TCR. Pre-ART, post-ART and control groups were compared with Wilcoxon signed-rank tests and Holm-Bonferroni correction. TCRdb took this table from immuneACCESS and kept in-frame rearrangements with V and J called. Such tables lack part of the clones; where checked against another copy, unresolved V genes explain under half of the gap, and the rest is unexplained. The DNA gave D and trimming, while V, J and clone size come from that table. Recorded for this sample are roughly 40,000 clones; less than 95% of them occurred a single time. Roughly 2.2% of the sample lies in the top ten.

Participants were included only if at least one PBMC sample before ART initiation and at least two post-ART samples were available. Every participant with HIV received treatment in the United States of America. Before DNA extraction, cryopreserved samples of about 0.95-10 million PBMC were thawed and washed. At the time of the earliest PBMC sample, participants with HIV were aged between roughly 20 and 54 years. PBMC samples were contributed by each participant from 1-4 timepoints before ART initiation and 2-8 timepoints after ART initiation, with a median of 7 samples. For every participant, serial HIV viral load, CD4+ T-cell count, ART history and demographic data were obtained. A Qiagen kit on a QIAcube was used to extract genomic DNA from unsorted PBMC, with samples processed in batches of 12. The CDR3 holds 16 amino acids from the cysteine to the phenylalanine. Here the CDR3 DNA is all that survives: 48 bases in frame from base 1. Via the germline V gene, CDR1 is MDHEN and CDR2 SYDVKM. V sheds 2 bases and J sheds 1 base, leaving 12 bases between their ends.

With respect to this clone: Its target antigen remains unknown. Qualities for individual bases were not recorded, and no much larger clone is one base off.

Study-wide findings and limitations: Because pre-ART samples had limited cell numbers, unsorted PBMC were profiled rather than sorted CD4+ and CD8+ T cells. The samples span the years 2004 to 2017, and the ART regimens used at that time may not be as effective as current regimens. The repertoire was dominated across all time points by expanded TRB clones identified before ART initiation, although this dominance was seen to fluctuate and to decrease in many PLHIV after ART. ART initiation was associated with a significant increase in TRB diversity, but diversity stayed significantly below transplant donor controls even after long-term ART. Narrower CDR3 length ranges were observed in HIV repertoires than in controls, and an antigen-experienced repertoire with only a slight naive shift after ART was suggested by the network structure. Because PBMC availability was limited, only the TCR beta chain was sequenced, with no alpha chain pairing. Inferences about post-ART repertoire changes were limited because no data were available on ART adherence, viral resistance or therapy changes.

The chain links TRBV28 with TRBJ1-3, and the D gene may be TRBD1, 6 bases matching. The sequencing used unsorted PBMCs, collected around 9.2 years after starting antiretroviral therapy. The source is a man younger than 45 with HIV. CDR3 protein: CASSLPNQGSGNTIYF. The DNA is TGTGCCAGCAGTTTACCCAATCAGGGGTCTGGAAACACCATATATTTT.